The entry below gives a single TCR beta chain sequence along with its context. Looked up from germline, CDR1 is SGHDT and CDR2 is YYEEEE. Trimming cost V 1 base and J 4 bases, with 12 bases left between them. The CDR3 is 14 residues long. This sample was taken from a study of T cells in tuberculosis. Method: immunoSEQ multiplex PCR; TCRdb's copy keeps in-frame clones and lacks some. The table includes roughly 35,000 clones, 85% to 95% detected once. The V gene is TRBV5-6, the J gene TRBJ2-7, with D uncertain. The receptor's source is a donor aged 10 to 29 with latent tuberculosis or without tuberculosis infection. Sequenced: PBMCs. The CDR3: CASSLFLAAYEQYF. The DNA of the CDR3 is TGTGCCAGCAGCTTGTTTCTGGCGGCGTACGAGCAGTACTTC. Combining the CDR3 with reference TRBV5-6 and TRBJ2-7 gives the whole variable domain DAGVTQSPTHLIKTRGQQVTLRCSPKSGHDTVSWYQQALGQGPQFIFQYYEEEERQRGNFPDRFSGHQFPNYSSELNVNALLLGDSALYLCASSLFLAAYEQYFGPGTRLTVT.